The present entry profiles one TCR beta chain with its context. A far larger clone lies a single base away; this is likely a read error. This specimen comes from a study of prognosis after radiotherapy for stage I lung cancer. About the research overall: In the span from 2018 to January 2019, stage I non-small cell lung cancer patients were enrolled. Patients with tumors diagnosed as squamous cell carcinoma numbered about 7, and those with adenocarcinoma approximately eleven. No patients got concurrent therapy with stereotactic body radiotherapy. A few developed distant metastases after radiotherapy (median about 7 months), and some 16 had no significant progression.

CDR3 length equals 15 residues. Germline loops: CDR1 MNHNS, CDR2 SASEGT. The V end lost 3 bases, the J end lost 5 bases, and 14 bases lay between the germline ends. Using two-round multiplex PCR, the authors amplified TCR beta CDR3 from genomic DNA. It was primers specific to each TRBV and TRBJ gene that first-round PCR used. Using its own MiXCR run on the multiplex PCR reads, TCRdb lists one record per CDR3 protein. Found here are over 14,000 distinct CDR3 sequences, 25% to 35% of them singletons; the top ten hold 10% to 12%. The chain uses TRBV6-1 and TRBJ2-1; D is ambiguous. The sample consisted of PBMCs, taken before or after stereotactic body radiation therapy (not recorded which). This clonotype was obtained from a donor over 45 with non-small cell lung cancer. For the CDR3, the DNA is TGTGCCAGCAGTGATTTGCCCTCCAGTCACAATGAGCAGTTCTTC. Residues: CASSDLPSSHNEQFF.